The text below deals with one T cell receptor (beta chain). This specimen belongs to a study of blood T cell repertoires in COVID-19. As for the study in general: Sample material is recorded as cDNA or gDNA derived from T cells, B-cell-depleted T cells, or PBMCs.

CDR1 MDHEN and CDR2 SYDVKM come from the germline V gene. Trimming cost V 6 bases and J 0 bases; bases outside gene matches: 9. CDR3 length: 16 residues. Enrollment of patients from Seattle took place during active infection, with longitudinal follow-up. Original handling: Estimation of nucleated cell counts was performed using reference gene primer amplification. Using immunoSEQ multiplex PCR, the repertoire was profiled, and TCRdb retains in-frame clones only, with some absent. The V and J calls and clone size were taken over from that table, and D and trimming were inferred from the DNA. Seen here are fewer than 300,000 clones, approximately 85% observed once, and the top ten hold 0.7% to 0.9%.

The sequence derives from a human donor with COVID-19, enrolled during active disease. The donor label of this sample is uncertain. The sequenced material came from peripheral blood. The chain is built from TRBV28 and TRBJ1-1; 8 nucleotides line up with TRBD1. CDR3 sequence: CASSPTGQGLNTEAFF. CDR3 DNA: TGTGCCAGCAGCCCTACCGGACAGGGACTGAACACTGAAGCTTTCTTT.